The entry below gives a single T cell receptor (beta chain) sequence along with its context. What antigen it recognizes has not been identified. No base qualities exist here, and no much larger clone lies one base off it. At the junction V is shortened by 9 bases and J by 4 bases, with 9 bases in between. Inclusive of the bounding cysteine and phenylalanine, the CDR3 is 12 residues long. Only the CDR3 region is kept as DNA, spanning 36 bases read in frame from base 1. The germline V gene encodes CDR1 LNHDA and CDR2 SQIVND (reference sequence). Participants in the prospective study were aged roughly 18 to 100 years, lived in some 24 United States geographic areas, and enrolled through a virtual design. In the prospective study, cohorts were assigned on the basis of participant-reported clinical history obtained from a screening survey and a study questionnaire. ImmuneRACE Cohort 3 recovered participants were defined by two consecutive negative NP/OP PCR tests, healthcare professional clearance, or symptom resolution. Mobile phlebotomists in the prospective study collected whole blood, serum and a nasopharyngeal or oropharyngeal swab from every participant. Prospective study participants could optionally give additional blood draws and questionnaires over a roughly 2-month period. Before DNA extraction, blood samples from the prospective study were shipped at room temperature or frozen.

This sample is drawn from a study of blood T cell repertoires in COVID-19 (dated by TCRdb to the early 2020s). Regarding the complete study: Samples covering the acute and convalescent phases of COVID-19 were provided by collaborators in the United States, Italy and Spain. The dataset comprised deeply sampled blood TCRbeta repertoires from subjects exposed to, actively infected with, or recovered from COVID-19. A de-identified subject ID, COVID-19 status, age in years and sex were almost always included in the sample metadata. Where HLA class I and class II types were available, the types were taken from metadata supplied by the sample provider, not from assay-based typing. The material from the prospective study consisted of cDNA or gDNA derived from T cells, B-cell-depleted T cells, or PBMCs. The samples were drawn from the first 160 participants of the ongoing ImmuneRACE study and from 950 to 1,500 subjects provided by 6 global collaborators. The repertoires were released in a freely available public database meant as a resource for research on the immune response to SARS-CoV-2. Overall study outcomes, separate from this receptor: The quantity of clinical and demographic metadata differed by source and by participant and was supplied without curation.

TCRbeta CDR3 regions were amplified from genomic DNA by means of the immunoSEQ Assay, a bias-controlled multiplex PCR. Regarding the original processing steps: Within the assay, amplification of reference gene primers was used to estimate how many nucleated cells each sample contained. Sequence reads were collapsed and filtered to measure the absolute abundance of every unique TCRbeta CDR3 rearrangement. For each sample, productive Simpson clonality was calculated as the square root of Simpson's diversity index across productive rearrangements. TCRdb carries this immuneACCESS record with in-frame sequences only. Its versions omit some clonotypes, under half of them owing to an unresolved V gene in the studies checked, with the rest unexplained. V, J and clone size were drawn from that table, and D and trimming were deduced from the DNA. The sample has 360,000 or so clones on record, 87% of them singletons. The top ten clones comprise 2.5% to 3.5% of the sample.

This receptor chain uses TRBV19 and TRBJ2-2; tentative D gene TRBD1, with 6 bases matching. Sequenced: PBMCs or T cells enriched from blood (not recorded which). The TCR comes from a woman aged 30 to 39 who had recovered from COVID-19. The CDR3 corresponds to CASGQITGELFF. The sequenced DNA: TGTGCCAGCGGACAGATCACCGGGGAGCTGTTTTTT. Full variable domain (CDR3 extended with the reference TRBV19 and TRBJ2-2 proteins): DGGITQSPKYLFRKEGQNVTLSCEQNLNHDAMYWYRQDPGQGLRLIYYSQIVNDFQKGDIAEGYSVSREKKESFPLTVTSAQKNPTAFYLCASGQITGELFFGEGSRLTVL.